This record covers a single T cell receptor beta chain. What it binds is not known. This specimen belongs to a study of metastatic and nonmetastatic thyroid tumors. Study information: It was across blood and tumor or nodule tissue from malignant and benign thyroid patients that repertoires were compared. Study outcomes and limitations: Compared with benign nodules, malignant thyroid tumors were reported to have significantly higher TCR beta diversity in both blood and tumor.

Before thyroid surgery, none of the patients had received any treatment. With MiXCR, TCRdb called clones anew from the PCR reads. The sample lists approximately 12,000 clones; under 25% were seen once. Germline V gives CDR1 MNHEY, CDR2 SVGAGI. CDR3 size: 16 residues. The V gene lost 0 bases and the J gene lost 2 bases, with 13 bases spanning the gap. The chain employs TRBV6-5 and TRBJ1-1; D unresolved. This TCR came from a female donor with papillary thyroid cancer or a benign thyroid nodule (not recorded which). Some clones in this sample may be carry-over from other donors' samples. Sequencing was performed on adjacent normal tissue. CDR3 amino acids: CASSYSRLHINTEAFF. The CDR3 bases are TGTGCCAGCAGTTACTCGAGGTTGCACATTAACACTGAAGCTTTCTTT.